This TCR beta chain was sequenced during a study of cytomegalovirus exposure and HLA in healthy donors. Findings of the study overall: Among TCR beta chains, those listed as cytomegalovirus-associated numbered over 150.

Between the trimmed V and J ends, which lost 11 bases and 3 bases, there was a span of 13 bases. From germline, CDR1 is LNHDA and CDR2 SQIVND (reference sequence). The CDR3 contains 13 residues. As regards this clone: Its matching antigen is unknown.

Some clones are missing from TCRdb's copy, which holds only in-frame ones; the method was immunoSEQ multiplex PCR. The repertoire holds around 70,000 clones, with 85% to 95% as singletons. The sequence came from a man between 18 and 29 years old in good health and CMV-seropositive. Material for sequencing was PBMCs. The chain combines TRBV19 with TRBJ1-4, with D uncertain. The CDR3 reads CAPVTGANEKLFF. Written as DNA, the CDR3 is TGTGCCCCTGTAACCGGGGCTAATGAAAAACTGTTTTTT. Full variable domain (missing parts from reference TRBV19 and TRBJ1-4): DGGITQSPKYLFRKEGQNVTLSCEQNLNHDAMYWYRQDPGQGLRLIYYSQIVNDFQKGDIAEGYSVSREKKESFPLTVTSAQKNPTAFYLCAPVTGANEKLFFGSGTQLSVL.